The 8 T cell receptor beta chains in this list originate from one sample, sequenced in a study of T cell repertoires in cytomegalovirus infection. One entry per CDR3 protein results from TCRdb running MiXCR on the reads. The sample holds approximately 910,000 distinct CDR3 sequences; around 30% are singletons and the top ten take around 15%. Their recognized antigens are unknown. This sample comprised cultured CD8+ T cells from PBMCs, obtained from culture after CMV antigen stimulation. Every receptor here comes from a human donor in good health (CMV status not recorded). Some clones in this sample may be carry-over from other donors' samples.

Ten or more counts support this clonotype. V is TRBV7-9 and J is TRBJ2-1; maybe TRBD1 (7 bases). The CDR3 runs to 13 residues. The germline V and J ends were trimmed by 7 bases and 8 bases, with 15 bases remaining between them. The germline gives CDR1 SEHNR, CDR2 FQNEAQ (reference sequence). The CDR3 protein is CASNPGDSDEQFF. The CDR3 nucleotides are TGTGCCAGCAACCCGGGGGACAGTGATGAGCAGTTCTTC.

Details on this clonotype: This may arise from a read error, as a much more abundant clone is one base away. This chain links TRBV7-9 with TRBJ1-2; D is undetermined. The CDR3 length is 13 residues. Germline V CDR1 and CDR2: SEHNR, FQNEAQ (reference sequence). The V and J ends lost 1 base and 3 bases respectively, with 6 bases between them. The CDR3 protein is CASSLEGYYGYTF. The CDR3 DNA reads TGTGCCAGCAGCTTAGAAGGGTACTATGGCTACACCTTC.

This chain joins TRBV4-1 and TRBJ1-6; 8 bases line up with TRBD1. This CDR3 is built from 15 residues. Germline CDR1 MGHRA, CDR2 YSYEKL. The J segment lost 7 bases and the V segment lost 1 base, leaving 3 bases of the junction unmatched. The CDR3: CASSQAWTGNSPLHF. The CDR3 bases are TGCGCCAGCAGCCAAGCTTGGACAGGGAATTCACCCCTCCACTTT.

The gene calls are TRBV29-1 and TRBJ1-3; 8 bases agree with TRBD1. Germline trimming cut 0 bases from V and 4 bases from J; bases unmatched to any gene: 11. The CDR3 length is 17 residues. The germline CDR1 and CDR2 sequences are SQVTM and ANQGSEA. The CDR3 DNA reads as TGCAGCGTTGAAGATGGCCCCGGCAGGGGGCAAGGAAACACCATATATTTT. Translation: CSVEDGPGRGQGNTIYF.

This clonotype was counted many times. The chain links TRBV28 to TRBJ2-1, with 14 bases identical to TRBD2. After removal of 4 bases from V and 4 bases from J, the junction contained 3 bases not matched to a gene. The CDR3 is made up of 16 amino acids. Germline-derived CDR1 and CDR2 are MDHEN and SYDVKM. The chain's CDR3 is CASSSRLAGGYNEQFF. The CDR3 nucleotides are TGTGCCAGCAGTTCCAGACTAGCGGGGGGGTACAATGAGCAGTTCTTC.

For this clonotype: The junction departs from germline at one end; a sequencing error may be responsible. The CDR3 sequence: CASSLAGLGALRNAGELFF. CDR3 DNA sequence: TGTGCCAGCAGCTTAGCTGGCTTGGGGGCGCTAAGGAACGCCGGGGAGCTGTTTTTT. The J gene is TRBJ2-2, the V gene TRBV7-6, with D perhaps matching TRBD1 (6 bases). The CDR3 consists of 19 residues. CDR1 and CDR2 from the germline V gene are SGHVS and FNYEAQ.

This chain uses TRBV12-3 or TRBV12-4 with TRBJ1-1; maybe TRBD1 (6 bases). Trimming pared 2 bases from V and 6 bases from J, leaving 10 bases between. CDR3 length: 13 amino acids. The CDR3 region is CASSLSTGSEAFF. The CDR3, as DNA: TGTGCCAGCAGTTTATCTACAGGGTCTGAAGCTTTCTTT.

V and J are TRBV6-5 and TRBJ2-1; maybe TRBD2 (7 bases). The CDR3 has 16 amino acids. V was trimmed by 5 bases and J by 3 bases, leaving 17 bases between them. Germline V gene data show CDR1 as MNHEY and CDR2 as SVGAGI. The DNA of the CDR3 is TGTGCCAGCAGTATAGGGGGGGCGAGCCTCTACAATGAGCAGTTCTTC. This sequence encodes CASSIGGASLYNEQFF.